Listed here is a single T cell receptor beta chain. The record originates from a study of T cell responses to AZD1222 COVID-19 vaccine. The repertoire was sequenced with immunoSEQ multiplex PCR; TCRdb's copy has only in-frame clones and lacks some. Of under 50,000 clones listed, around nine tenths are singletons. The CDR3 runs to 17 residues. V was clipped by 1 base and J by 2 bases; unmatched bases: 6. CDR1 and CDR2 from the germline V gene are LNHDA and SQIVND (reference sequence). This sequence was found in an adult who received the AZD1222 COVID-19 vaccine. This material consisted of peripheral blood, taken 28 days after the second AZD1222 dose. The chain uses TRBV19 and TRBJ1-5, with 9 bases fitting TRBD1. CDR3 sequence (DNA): TGTGCCAGTAGTATAGTAGCTTGGGACAGGGGCAATCAGCCCCAGCATTTT. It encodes CASSIVAWDRGNQPQHF.